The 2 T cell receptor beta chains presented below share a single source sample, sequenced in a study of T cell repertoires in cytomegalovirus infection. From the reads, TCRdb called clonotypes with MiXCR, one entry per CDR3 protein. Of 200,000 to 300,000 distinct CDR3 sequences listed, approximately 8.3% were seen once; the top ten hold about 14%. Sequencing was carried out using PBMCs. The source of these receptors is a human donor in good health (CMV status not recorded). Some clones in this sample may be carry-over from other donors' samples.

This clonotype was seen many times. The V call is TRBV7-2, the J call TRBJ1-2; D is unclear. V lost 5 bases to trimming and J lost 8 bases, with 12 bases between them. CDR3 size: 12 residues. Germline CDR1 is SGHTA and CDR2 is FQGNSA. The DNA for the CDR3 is TGTGCCAGCAGCATGGCGGGGAGGGGCTACACCTTC. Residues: CASSMAGRGYTF.

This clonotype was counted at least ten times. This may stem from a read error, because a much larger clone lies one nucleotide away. This chain's CDR3 is CASSLVDYEQYF. CDR3 coding DNA: TGTGCCAGCAGCTTAGTGGACTACGAGCAGTACTTC. The chain is built from TRBV7-8 and TRBJ2-7; no firm D call. CDR3 length equals 12 residues. Trimming took off 1 base at V and 3 bases at J, with 4 bases between the two ends. Germline-derived CDR1 and CDR2 are SGHVS and FQNEAQ. Based on the CDR3 plus reference TRBV7-8 and TRBJ2-7, the full variable domain is GAGVSQSPRYKVAKRGQDVALRCDPISGHVSLFWYQQALGQGPEFLTYFQNEAQLDKSGLPSDRFFAERPEGSVSTLKIQRTQQEDSAVYLCASSLVDYEQYFGPGTRLTVT.